This T cell receptor beta chain originates from a study of blood T cell repertoires in COVID-19. Whole-study context: Whether acute or convalescent, the COVID-19 samples came from the United States, Italy and Spain. The cDNA or gDNA used as material had been derived from T cells, B-cell-depleted T cells, or PBMCs.

Enrolment of Seattle patients took place during active infection, and they were followed longitudinally. Measured with immunoSEQ multiplex PCR; TCRdb has only the in-frame clones, and not every one. The sample has 150,000 to 190,000 clones; about 85% are singletons. The V segment lost 2 bases and the J segment 1 base; nucleotides outside the gene matches: 6. The CDR3 is 16 amino acids. Per the germline V gene, CDR1 is SGHTA and CDR2 is FQGTGA. This TCR was sampled from a woman aged 55-69 years with COVID-19, enrolled during active disease. What was sequenced was peripheral blood. The chain is built from TRBV7-3 and TRBJ1-2, with TRBD1 matching over 8 bases. Here the CDR3 DNA reads TGTGCCAGCAGCTTAGGTGGACAGGGAAGTAACTATGGCTACACCTTC. This encodes CASSLGGQGSNYGYTF. Complete variable domain (other parts from reference TRBV7-3 and TRBJ1-2): GAGVSQTPSNKVTEKGKYVELRCDPISGHTALYWYRQSLGQGPEFLIYFQGTGAADDSGLPNDRFFAVRPEGSVSTLKIQRTERGDSAVYLCASSLGGQGSNYGYTFGSGTRLTVV.